The clone carrying this TCR beta chain was detected ten times or more. This sample was taken from a study of molecular identifiers for immune sequencing clone quantification. Germline values: CDR1 MNHEY, CDR2 SVGAGI. Trimming took off 0 bases at V and 8 bases at J, with 8 bases between the two ends. The CDR3 spans 13 residues. TCRdb ran MiXCR on the PCR reads and lists one entry per CDR3 protein. The sample has around 40,000 distinct CDR3 sequences; about 19% are singletons. This TCR was recovered from a human donor in good health. Some libraries in this study had Jurkat cell RNA spiked in. The chain has TRBV6-5 and TRBJ2-1; D is ambiguous. Sequences were obtained from naive CD8+ T cells from blood, with Jurkat cell RNA spiked in. Subset defined: FACS-sorted CD8+CD4-CCR7+CD45RA+ naive T cells. The CDR3 bases are TGTGCCAGCAGTTACTCGTATTCCGATGAGCAGTTCTTC. It translates to CASSYSYSDEQFF.